This T cell receptor beta chain derives from a study of blood T cell repertoires in COVID-19. Produced via immunoSEQ multiplex PCR; TCRdb's table is partial and in-frame only. Among 100,000 to 150,000 clones listed, around 81% were seen once. Trimming removed 3 bases at V and 4 bases at J, with 8 bases between. CDR3 length: 13 amino acids. Per the germline V gene, CDR1 is SGDLS and CDR2 is YYNGEE. The sample consisted of peripheral blood. The gene calls are TRBV9 and TRBJ1-3, with D possibly being TRBD1 (6 bases). The TCR originated in a woman aged 45-59 years with acute or convalescent COVID-19. Written as DNA, the CDR3 is TGTGCCAGCAGCGGGGGGCCGGGAAACACCATATATTTT. Translating it yields CASSGGPGNTIYF.